This passage covers 5 T cell receptor beta chains from one sample sequenced in a study of blood T cells in healthy people across ages. Combining a sample-barcoded 5' primer with a J-beta primer mix, a second PCR ran for 7 to 11 cycles. MiXCR, applied by TCRdb to the 5' RACE reads, yields one record per CDR3 protein. The table has some 550,000 distinct CDR3 sequences, 47% seen once. The sequenced sample was blood. The receptors here all came from an elderly man in good health.

V and J are TRBV25-1 and TRBJ1-1; D might be TRBD1 (5 bases). There are 14 residues in the CDR3. From germline, CDR1 is MGHDK and CDR2 SYGVNS. V was trimmed by 6 bases and J by 0 bases, leaving 11 bases between them. The CDR3 here is CASRPRALNTEAFF. The CDR3 DNA sequence: TGTGCCAGCAGACCCAGGGCCCTGAACACTGAAGCTTTCTTT.

J is TRBJ2-1 and V is TRBV5-5; 10 nucleotides align to TRBD2. The CDR3 is 17 residues long. The V segment lost 4 bases and the J segment 6 bases; nucleotides outside the gene matches: 13. CDR1 is SGHKS and CDR2 is YYEKEE in the germline V gene (reference sequence). CDR3 coding DNA: TGTGCCAGCAGCGGGGGGTCGCTAGCGGGAGCCGGCAATGAGCAGTTCTTC. Translation gives CASSGGSLAGAGNEQFF.

J is TRBJ2-7 and V is TRBV7-6, with D tentatively TRBD1 or TRBD2 (6 bases each). CDR3 length: 16 amino acids. The germline gives CDR1 SGHVS, CDR2 FNYEAQ. Trimming pared 5 bases from V and 3 bases from J, leaving 20 bases between. The CDR3 DNA reads as TGTGCCAGCAGCCTACTAGGGGGGTTGGGGAACTACGAGCAGTACTTC. It codes for CASSLLGGLGNYEQYF. Looking up the rest from reference TRBV7-6 and TRBJ2-7 gives the full variable domain: GAGVSQSPRYKVTKRGQDVALRCDPISGHVSLYWYRQALGQGPEFLTYFNYEAQQDKSGLPNDRFSAERPEGSISTLTIQRTEQRDSAMYRCASSLLGGLGNYEQYFGPGTRLTVT.

This clonotype was seen repeatedly, ten times or more. This chain connects TRBV5-1 to TRBJ2-3; tentatively, D is TRBD1 or TRBD2 (5 bases each). V lost 4 bases to trimming and J lost 4 bases, with 13 bases between them. This CDR3 comprises 14 residues. Germline V gives CDR1 SGHRS, CDR2 YFSETQ. The DNA for the CDR3 is TGCGCCAGCAGCCCGGGACGCGCGGCAGATACGCAGTATTTT. This codes for CASSPGRAADTQYF.

V gene TRBV29-1 combines with J gene TRBJ1-4; TRBD1 is a possible D gene (5 bases). This CDR3 comprises 15 residues. From germline, CDR1 is SQVTM and CDR2 ANQGSEA. The V end lost 2 bases, the J end lost 3 bases, and 13 bases lay between the germline ends. DNA for the CDR3: TGCAGCGTTGAAACTGAGGGGTTAGCTAATGAAAAACTGTTTTTT. Encoded protein: CSVETEGLANEKLFF.